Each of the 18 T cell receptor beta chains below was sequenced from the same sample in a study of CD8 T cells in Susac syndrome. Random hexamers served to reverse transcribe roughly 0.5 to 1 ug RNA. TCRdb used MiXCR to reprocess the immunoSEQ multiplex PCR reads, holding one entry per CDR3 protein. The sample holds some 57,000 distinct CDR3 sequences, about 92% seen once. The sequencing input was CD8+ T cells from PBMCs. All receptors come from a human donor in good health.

The CDR3 DNA follows: TGTGCCACCAGCAGAGAAGTGGGCGGGGGGGCCACACTAAGCACAGATACGCAGTATTTT. This translates into CATSREVGGGATLSTDTQYF. The chain joins TRBV15 to TRBJ2-3; 9 bases are shared with TRBD2. CDR3 size: 20 residues. J was trimmed by 0 bases and V by 0 bases; bases with no gene match: 13. Germline lookup yields CDR1 LNHNV and CDR2 YYDKDF (reference sequence).

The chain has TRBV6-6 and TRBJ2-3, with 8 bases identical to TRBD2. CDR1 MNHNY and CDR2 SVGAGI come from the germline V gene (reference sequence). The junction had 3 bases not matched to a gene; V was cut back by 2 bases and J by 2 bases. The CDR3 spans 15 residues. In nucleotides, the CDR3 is TGTGCCAGCAGTTACGGCGGGGGGTTCACAGATACGCAGTATTTT. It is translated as CASSYGGGFTDTQYF.

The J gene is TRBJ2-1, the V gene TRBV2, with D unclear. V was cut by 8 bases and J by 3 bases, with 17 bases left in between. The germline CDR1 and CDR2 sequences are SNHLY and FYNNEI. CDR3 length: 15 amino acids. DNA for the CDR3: TGTGCCAGCCCTCCCATGGATGGGGACTACAATGAGCAGTTCTTC. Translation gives CASPPMDGDYNEQFF.

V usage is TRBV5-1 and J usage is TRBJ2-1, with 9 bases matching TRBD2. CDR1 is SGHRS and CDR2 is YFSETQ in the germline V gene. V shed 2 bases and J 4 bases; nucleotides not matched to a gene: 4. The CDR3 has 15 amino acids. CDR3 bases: TGCGCCAGCAGCTTTTCTAGCGGGGATTACAATGAGCAGTTCTTC. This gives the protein CASSFSSGDYNEQFF.

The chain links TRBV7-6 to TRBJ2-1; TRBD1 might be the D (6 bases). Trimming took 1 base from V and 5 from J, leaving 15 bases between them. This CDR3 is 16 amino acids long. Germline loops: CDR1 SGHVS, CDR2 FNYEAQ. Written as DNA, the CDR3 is TGTGCCAGCAGCTTAGGGGCAGGGGCTGGGCACAATGAGCAGTTCTTC. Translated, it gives CASSLGAGAGHNEQFF.

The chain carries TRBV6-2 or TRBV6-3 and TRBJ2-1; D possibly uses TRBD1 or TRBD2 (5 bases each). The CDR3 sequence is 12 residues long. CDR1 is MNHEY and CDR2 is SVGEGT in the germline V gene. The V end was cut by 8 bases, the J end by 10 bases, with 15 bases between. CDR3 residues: CASRRPGLEQFF. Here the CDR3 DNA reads TGTGCCAGCCGACGACCGGGGCTCGAGCAGTTCTTC.

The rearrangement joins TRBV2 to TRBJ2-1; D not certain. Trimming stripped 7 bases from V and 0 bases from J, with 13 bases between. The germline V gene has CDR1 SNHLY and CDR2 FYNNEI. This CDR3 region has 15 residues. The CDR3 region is CASISDLSSYNEQFF. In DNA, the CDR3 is TGTGCCAGCATTTCCGACTTAAGCTCCTACAATGAGCAGTTCTTC.

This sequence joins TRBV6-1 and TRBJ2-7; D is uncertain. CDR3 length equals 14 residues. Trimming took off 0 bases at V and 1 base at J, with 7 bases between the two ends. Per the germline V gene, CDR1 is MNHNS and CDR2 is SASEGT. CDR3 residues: CASSEAGYSYEQYF. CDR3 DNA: TGTGCCAGCAGTGAAGCGGGATATTCCTACGAGCAGTACTTC.

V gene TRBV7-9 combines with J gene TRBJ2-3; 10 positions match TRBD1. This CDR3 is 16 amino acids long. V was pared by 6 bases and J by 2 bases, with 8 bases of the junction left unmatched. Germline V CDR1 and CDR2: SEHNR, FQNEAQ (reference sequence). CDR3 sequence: CASRRGTGATTDTQYF. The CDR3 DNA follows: TGTGCCAGCAGACGAGGGACAGGGGCGACCACAGATACGCAGTATTTT.

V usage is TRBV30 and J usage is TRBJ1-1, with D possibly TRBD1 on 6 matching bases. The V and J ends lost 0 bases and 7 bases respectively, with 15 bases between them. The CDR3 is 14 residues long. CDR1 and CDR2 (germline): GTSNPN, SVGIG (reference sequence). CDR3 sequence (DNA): TGTGCCTGGAGTGTAGGTCGGGGGCTGGTTGAAGCTTTCTTT. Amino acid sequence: CAWSVGRGLVEAFF.

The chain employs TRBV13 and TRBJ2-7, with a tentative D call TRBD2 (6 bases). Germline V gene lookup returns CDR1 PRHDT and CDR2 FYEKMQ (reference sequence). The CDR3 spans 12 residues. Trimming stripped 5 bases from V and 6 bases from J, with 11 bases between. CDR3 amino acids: CASSPAGFEQYF. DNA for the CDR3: TGTGCCAGCAGCCCGGCGGGGTTCGAGCAGTACTTC.

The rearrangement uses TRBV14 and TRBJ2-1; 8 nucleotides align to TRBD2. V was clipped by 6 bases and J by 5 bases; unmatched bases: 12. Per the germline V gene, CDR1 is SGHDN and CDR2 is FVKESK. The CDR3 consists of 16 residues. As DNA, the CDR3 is TGTGCCAGCAGACCTACCCTGGCGGGGGGCCACAATGAGCAGTTCTTC. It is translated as CASRPTLAGGHNEQFF. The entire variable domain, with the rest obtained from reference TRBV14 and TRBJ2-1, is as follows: EAGVTQFPSHSVIEKGQTVTLRCDPISGHDNLYWYRRVMGKEIKFLLHFVKESKQDESGMPNNRFLAERTGGTYSTLKVQPAELEDSGVYFCASRPTLAGGHNEQFFGPGTRLTVL.

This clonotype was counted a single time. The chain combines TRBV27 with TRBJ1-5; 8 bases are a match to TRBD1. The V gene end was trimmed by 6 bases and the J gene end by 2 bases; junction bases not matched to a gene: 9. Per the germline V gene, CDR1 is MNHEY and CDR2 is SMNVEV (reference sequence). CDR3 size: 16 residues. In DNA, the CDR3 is TGTGCCAGCAGCGGAGACAGGGGTTACGGCAATCAGCCCCAGCATTTT. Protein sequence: CASSGDRGYGNQPQHF.

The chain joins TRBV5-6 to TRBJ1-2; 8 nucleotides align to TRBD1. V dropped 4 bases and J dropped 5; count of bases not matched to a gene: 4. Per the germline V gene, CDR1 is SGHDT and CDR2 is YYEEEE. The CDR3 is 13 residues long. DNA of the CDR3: TGTGCCAGCAGCCTGGACAGGGAGTATGGCTACACCTTC. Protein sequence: CASSLDREYGYTF. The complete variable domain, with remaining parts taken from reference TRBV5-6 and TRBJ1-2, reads DAGVTQSPTHLIKTRGQQVTLRCSPKSGHDTVSWYQQALGQGPQFIFQYYEEEERQRGNFPDRFSGHQFPNYSSELNVNALLLGDSALYLCASSLDREYGYTFGSGTRLTVV.

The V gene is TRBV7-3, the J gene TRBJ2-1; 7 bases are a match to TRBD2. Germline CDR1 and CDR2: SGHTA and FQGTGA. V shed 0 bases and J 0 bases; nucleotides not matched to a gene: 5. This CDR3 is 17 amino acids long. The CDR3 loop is CASSLTAGTYSYNEQFF. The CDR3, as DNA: TGTGCCAGCAGCTTAACAGCGGGGACCTACTCCTACAATGAGCAGTTCTTC.

The CDR3 region has the DNA TGTGCCAGCAGTTACCTGTCCCCCTACGAGCAGTACTTC. It specifies CASSYLSPYEQYF. The chain joins TRBV6-2 or TRBV6-3 to TRBJ2-7, with D unclear. Germline V gene lookup returns CDR1 MNHEY and CDR2 SVGEGT. V was cut by 2 bases and J by 2 bases, with 7 bases left in between. The CDR3 consists of 13 residues.

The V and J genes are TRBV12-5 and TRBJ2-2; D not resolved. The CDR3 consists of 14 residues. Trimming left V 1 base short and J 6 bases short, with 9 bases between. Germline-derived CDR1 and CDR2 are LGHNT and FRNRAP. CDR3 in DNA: TGTGCTAGTGGTTTGGGGGGATCCCCCGGGGAGCTGTTTTTT. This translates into CASGLGGSPGELFF.

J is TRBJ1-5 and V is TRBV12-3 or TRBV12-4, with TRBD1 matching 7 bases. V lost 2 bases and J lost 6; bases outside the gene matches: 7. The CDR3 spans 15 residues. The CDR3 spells CASSLWDSSVQPQHF. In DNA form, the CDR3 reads TGTGCCAGCAGTTTATGGGACAGCTCAGTTCAGCCCCAGCATTTT.